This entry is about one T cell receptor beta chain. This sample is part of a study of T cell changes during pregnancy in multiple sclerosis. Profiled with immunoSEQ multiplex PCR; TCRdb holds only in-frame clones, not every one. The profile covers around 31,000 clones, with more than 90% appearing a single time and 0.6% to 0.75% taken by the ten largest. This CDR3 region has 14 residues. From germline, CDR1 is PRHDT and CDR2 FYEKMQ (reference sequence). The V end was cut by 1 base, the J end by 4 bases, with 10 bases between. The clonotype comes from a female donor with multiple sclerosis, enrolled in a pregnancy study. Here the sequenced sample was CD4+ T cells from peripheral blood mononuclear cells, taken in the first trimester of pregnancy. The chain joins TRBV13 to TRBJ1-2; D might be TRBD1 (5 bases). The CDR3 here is CASSLVQGTYGYTF. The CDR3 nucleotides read TGTGCCAGCAGCTTAGTGCAGGGAACCTATGGCTACACCTTC.